This T cell receptor (beta chain) was observed in a study of shared clonotypes between healthy human individuals. Study summary: Per donor, three plates held CD4 naive cells, three held CD4 memory, two held CD8 naive and one held CD8 memory. Whole-study findings and limits: Some naive CD4 clonotypes, about 5%, turned up in common across a handful of donors.

The CDR3 has 11 amino acids. V was shortened by 4 bases and J by 5 bases, with 6 bases between the two germline ends. In germline, CDR1 is SGHTS, CDR2 YDEGEE. With respect to this clone: Its antigen is unidentified.

Profiled with immunoSEQ multiplex PCR; TCRdb holds only in-frame clones, not every one. The table shows about 110,000 clones, with 68% occurring only once. This clonotype originated in a woman younger than 45 in good health. The V and J genes are TRBV5-8 and TRBJ1-1; D is ambiguous. The material sequenced was memory CD8+ T cells sorted from blood. Subset here: CD45RO+ cells pooled with CCR7-negative TemRA cells. The CDR3: CASSLVTEAFF. The CDR3 DNA follows: TGTGCCAGCAGCCTGGTTACTGAAGCTTTCTTT.